This T cell receptor beta chain was recorded in a study of shared clonotypes between healthy human individuals. Study in general: Donors consisted of two women and a few men between 18 and 49.

Several immunoSEQ 96-well plates shared each subset's DNA, each plate a replicate. Some clones are missing from TCRdb's copy, which holds only in-frame ones; the method was immunoSEQ multiplex PCR. The sample holds about 1 million clones, about 76% seen once. Donors, healthy HIV-negative adults, lacked recent acute infections or vaccinations. Subsets obtained from CD4+ cells comprised CD45RA+ naive and CD45RA-negative memory cells. Germline V gene data show CDR1 as SGHRS and CDR2 as YFSETQ. V was shortened by 1 base and J by 4 bases, with 15 bases between the two germline ends. The CDR3 loop spans 15 amino acids.

Sequenced: memory CD4+ T cells sorted from blood. Subset given: CD45RA-negative fraction. The chain carries TRBV5-1 and TRBJ2-7; D possibly corresponds to TRBD1 (6 bases). This receptor was obtained from a man aged 18 to 29 in good health. DNA for the CDR3: TGCGCCAGCAGCTTGACCACAGGGAACCGGTACGAGCAGTACTTC. Protein sequence: CASSLTTGNRYEQYF. The full variable domain, with the rest looked up from reference TRBV5-1 and TRBJ2-7, is KAGVTQTPRYLIKTRGQQVTLSCSPISGHRSVSWYQQTPGQGLQFLFEYFSETQRNKGNFPGRFSGRQFSNSRSEMNVSTLELGDSALYLCASSLTTGNRYEQYFGPGTRLTVT.